This T cell receptor beta chain was found in a study of blood T cell repertoires in COVID-19 (TCRdb year 2020). Regarding the study in general: Collaborator samples came from the United States, Italy and Spain and covered acute and convalescent phases of COVID-19. The material from the prospective study consisted of cDNA or gDNA derived from T cells, B-cell-depleted T cells, or PBMCs. Deeply sampled blood TCRbeta repertoires from subjects exposed to, actively infected with, or recovered from COVID-19 were included in the dataset. The repertoires were made available in a free public database intended to serve as a resource for research on the immune response to SARS-CoV-2. The samples were drawn from two sources: the first 160 participants of the ongoing ImmuneRACE study, and some 1,300 subjects contributed by 6 global collaborators. Nearly every sample came with metadata listing a de-identified subject ID, COVID-19 status, age in years and sex. Where available, HLA class I and class II types were obtained from metadata supplied by the sample provider rather than from assay-based typing.

On this clone: There is no known antigen for this receptor. There are no base qualities to consult, and no much larger clone falls within one base.

Participants in the prospective study were aged 18 to 89 years, lived in approximately 26 United States geographic areas, and enrolled through a virtual design. To assign participants to cohorts, the prospective study relied on clinical history that participants themselves reported in a screening survey and a study questionnaire. In the prospective study, whole blood, serum and a nasopharyngeal or oropharyngeal swab were collected from each participant by mobile phlebotomists. Prospective study participants could optionally give additional blood draws and questionnaires over a roughly two-month period. Before DNA extraction, prospective study blood samples were shipped either frozen or at room temperature. Here is what the overall study found, with its caveats: The quantity of clinical and demographic metadata differed by source and by participant and was supplied without curation.

TCRbeta CDR3 regions were amplified from genomic DNA using the immunoSEQ Assay, a bias-controlled multiplex PCR. The original methods were these. Nucleated cell counts per sample were estimated from amplification of reference gene primers within the assay. To quantify the absolute abundance of each unique TCRbeta CDR3 rearrangement, sequence reads were collapsed and filtered. For each sample, productive Simpson clonality was calculated as the square root of Simpson's diversity index over productive rearrangements. TCRdb's version of the immuneACCESS table is confined to in-frame rearrangements and falls short of the full clone set. An unresolved V gene accounts for under half of the shortfall where checked; the remainder is of unknown origin. That table gives V, J and clone size, and the DNA gave D and trimming. Recorded for this sample are fewer than 250,000 clones; around 88% of them occurred a single time. The leading ten clones occupy about 15% of the sample.

CDR1 is given as LGHDT and CDR2 as YNNKEL, both from the germline V gene (reference sequence). The CDR3 runs 14 amino acids, cysteine and phenylalanine included. Only the CDR3 DNA is retained, 42 bases long and in frame from the first base. Clipping removes 4 bases from V and 7 bases from J, with 8 as the unmatched junction base count. Sequencing used PBMCs or T cells enriched from blood (not recorded which). The source is a woman aged 45 to 65 with acute COVID-19. The chain is encoded by TRBV3-1 (or the pseudogene TRBV3-2) joined to TRBJ1-2; the central 8 bases match TRBD1. This receptor has the CDR3 CASSPGQGTSGYTF. Here is the DNA: TGTGCCAGCAGCCCAGGACAGGGAACGAGTGGCTACACCTTC.